The rows below give T cell receptor beta chains drawn from one sample of a study of T-cell memory formation after mild COVID-19. TCRdb analysed the 5' RACE reads with MiXCR anew, one entry per CDR3 protein. The table lists about 610,000 distinct CDR3 sequences, roughly 17% of them singletons. The sequencing input was PBMCs or a T cell subset sorted from them (not recorded which). The receptors shown here come from an adult woman who had mild COVID-19 (a few samples of this study predate the infection). Cell type and time point are not known. Each CDR3 is given with its conserved first and last residue.

j_gene: TRBJ2-1
v_gene: TRBV3-1
CDR3aa: CASSQGLAGDEQFF

j_gene: TRBJ2-5
v_gene: TRBV5-1
CDR3aa: CASSLVSGAWEYQETQYF

j_gene: TRBJ2-2
v_gene: TRBV7-9
CDR3aa: CASSRGGGPNTGELFF

j_gene: TRBJ2-3
v_gene: TRBV29-1
CDR3aa: CSVAGGGVKDTQYF

j_gene: TRBJ2-5
v_gene: TRBV7-2
CDR3aa: CASSRDRGAETQYF

j_gene: TRBJ2-1
v_gene: TRBV24-1
CDR3aa: CATSLAGVYNEQFF

j_gene: TRBJ2-7
v_gene: TRBV4-2
CDR3aa: CASSQEPWDRASYEQYF

j_gene: TRBJ2-2
v_gene: TRBV19
CDR3aa: CASSGGTGELFF

j_gene: TRBJ2-3
v_gene: TRBV5-1
CDR3aa: CASSGPGGRNTDTQYF

j_gene: TRBJ2-7
v_gene: TRBV6-1
CDR3aa: CASETDLSYEQYF

j_gene: TRBJ2-2
v_gene: TRBV7-7
CDR3aa: CASSLSRGGAGELFF

j_gene: TRBJ1-1
v_gene: TRBV11-2
CDR3aa: CASSQDRVQAEAFF

j_gene: TRBJ2-3
v_gene: TRBV9
CDR3aa: CASSVETGTRLRDTQYF

j_gene: TRBJ1-5
v_gene: TRBV24-1
CDR3aa: CATSGPGTGVNQPQHF

j_gene: TRBJ2-1
v_gene: TRBV20-1
CDR3aa: CSAGVLGPYNEQFF

j_gene: TRBJ2-7
v_gene: TRBV5-1
CDR3aa: CASSSSGSGEQYF

j_gene: TRBJ2-3
v_gene: TRBV29-1
CDR3aa: CSSRRGSTDTQYF

j_gene: TRBJ1-6
v_gene: TRBV6-2/TRBV6-3
CDR3aa: CASSTGTASRSPLHF

j_gene: TRBJ1-1
v_gene: TRBV7-9
CDR3aa: CASGEGATEAFF

j_gene: TRBJ1-2
v_gene: TRBV12-3/TRBV12-4
CDR3aa: CASSRQGINGYTF

j_gene: TRBJ1-1
v_gene: TRBV24-1
CDR3aa: CATTSNGGSNTEAFF

j_gene: TRBJ1-1
v_gene: TRBV9
CDR3aa: CASSAPGKENTEAFF

j_gene: TRBJ2-7
v_gene: TRBV3-1
CDR3aa: CASSQEGAKQYF

j_gene: TRBJ1-2
v_gene: TRBV10-3
CDR3aa: CAIGRGGYTF

j_gene: TRBJ2-2
v_gene: TRBV24-1
CDR3aa: CATSADRGEYDGELFF

j_gene: TRBJ1-1
v_gene: TRBV12-3/TRBV12-4
CDR3aa: CASRASIGVNTEAFF

j_gene: TRBJ2-2
v_gene: TRBV2
CDR3aa: CARGTSGRTGELFF

j_gene: TRBJ2-7
v_gene: TRBV6-2/TRBV6-3
CDR3aa: CASSPLAGGRSEQYF

j_gene: TRBJ2-1
v_gene: TRBV20-1
CDR3aa: CSAPLAGSLSSYNEQFF

j_gene: TRBJ2-3
v_gene: TRBV20-1
CDR3aa: CSASPILADTQYF

j_gene: TRBJ2-7
v_gene: TRBV24-1
CDR3aa: CATSDKTTYEQYF

j_gene: TRBJ1-2
v_gene: TRBV11-2
CDR3aa: CASRPTGGALYGYTF

j_gene: TRBJ2-5
v_gene: TRBV7-9
CDR3aa: CASSDGTSGSGGETQYF

j_gene: TRBJ2-7
v_gene: TRBV5-1
CDR3aa: CASSLNSGASYEQYF

j_gene: TRBJ1-1
v_gene: TRBV7-2
CDR3aa: CASRPGTKNTEAFF

j_gene: TRBJ2-5
v_gene: TRBV11-3
CDR3aa: CASTGGGGQETQYF

j_gene: TRBJ1-1
v_gene: TRBV7-9
CDR3aa: CASSLDRGSTEAFF

j_gene: TRBJ2-7
v_gene: TRBV20-1
CDR3aa: CSASSTGQSSYEQYF

j_gene: TRBJ1-1
v_gene: TRBV5-1
CDR3aa: CASSVTGESEAFF

j_gene: TRBJ2-6
v_gene: TRBV6-5
CDR3aa: CASSYSSSGPYSGANVLTF

j_gene: TRBJ1-1
v_gene: TRBV7-9
CDR3aa: CASSFLGTANTEAFF

j_gene: TRBJ2-7
v_gene: TRBV20-1
CDR3aa: CSASLAGGISYEQYF

j_gene: TRBJ2-3
v_gene: TRBV5-1
CDR3aa: CASSLVGEDTQYF

j_gene: TRBJ1-5
v_gene: TRBV4-2
CDR3aa: CASSASTRVDYSNQPQHF

j_gene: TRBJ2-2
v_gene: TRBV24-1
CDR3aa: CATRGASGELFF

j_gene: TRBJ2-7
v_gene: TRBV12-3/TRBV12-4
CDR3aa: CASSPPGRRLYEQYF

j_gene: TRBJ1-5
v_gene: TRBV2
CDR3aa: CASSAQRQPQHF

j_gene: TRBJ2-4
v_gene: TRBV12-3/TRBV12-4
CDR3aa: CASSFQGGSIQYF

j_gene: TRBJ2-3
v_gene: TRBV12-3/TRBV12-4
CDR3aa: CASLPPDTQYF